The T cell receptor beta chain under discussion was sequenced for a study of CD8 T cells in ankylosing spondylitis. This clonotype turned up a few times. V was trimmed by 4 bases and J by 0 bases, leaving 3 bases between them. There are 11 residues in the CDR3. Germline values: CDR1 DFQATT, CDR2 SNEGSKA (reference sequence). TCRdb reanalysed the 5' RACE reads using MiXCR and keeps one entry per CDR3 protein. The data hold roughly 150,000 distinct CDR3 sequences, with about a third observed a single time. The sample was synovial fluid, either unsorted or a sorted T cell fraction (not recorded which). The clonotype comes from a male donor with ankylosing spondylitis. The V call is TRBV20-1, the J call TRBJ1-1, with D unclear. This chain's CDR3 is CSAKLNTEAFF. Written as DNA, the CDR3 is TGCAGTGCTAAGTTGAACACTGAAGCTTTCTTT.